This T cell receptor (beta chain) was identified during a study of blood T cell repertoires in COVID-19. Overall study context: Acute and convalescent COVID-19 samples came from the United States, Italy and Spain.

The CDR3 consists of 13 residues. CDR1 and CDR2 (germline): SGDLS, YYNGEE. Trimming took off 6 bases at V and 4 bases at J, with 10 bases between the two ends. Original processing methods: Reference gene primer amplification yielded estimated nucleated cell counts. This table comes from immunoSEQ multiplex PCR, and its TCRdb copy is limited to in-frame clones, with some not included. The V and J calls and clone size were taken over from that table, and D and trimming were inferred from the DNA. The table has about 330,000 clones, about 91% seen once. The TCR comes from a man aged 30 to 39 with COVID-19, enrolled during active disease. The gene calls are TRBV9 and TRBJ1-4, with a weak D call TRBD1 (5 bases). The sample was peripheral blood. For the CDR3, the DNA is TGTGCCAGCAATGGACACCTTAATGAAAAACTGTTTTTT. Translation: CASNGHLNEKLFF.